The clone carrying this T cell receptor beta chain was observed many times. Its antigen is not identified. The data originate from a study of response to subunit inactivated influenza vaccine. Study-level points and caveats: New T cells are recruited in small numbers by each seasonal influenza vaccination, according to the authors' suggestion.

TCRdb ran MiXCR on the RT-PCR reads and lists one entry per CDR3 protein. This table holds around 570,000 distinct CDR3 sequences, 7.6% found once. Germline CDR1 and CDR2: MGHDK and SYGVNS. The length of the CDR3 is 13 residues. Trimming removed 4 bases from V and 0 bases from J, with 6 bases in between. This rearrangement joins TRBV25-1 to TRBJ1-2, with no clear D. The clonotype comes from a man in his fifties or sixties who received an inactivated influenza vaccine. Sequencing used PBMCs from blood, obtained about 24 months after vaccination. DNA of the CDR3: TGTGCCAGCAGTGCAACTACTAACTATGGCTACACCTTC. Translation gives CASSATTNYGYTF.